This T cell receptor (beta chain) was profiled in a study of CD8 T cells in Susac syndrome. For the study at large: Blood was drawn from Susac syndrome patients while they were therapy-naive, on corticosteroids, or on intravenous immunoglobulin alone.

Reverse transcription used about 0.45 to 1 ug RNA and random hexamers. A multiplex approach, immunoSEQ multiplex PCR, amplified TCR beta CDR3 across 54 Vbeta and 13 Jbeta. TCRdb analysed the immunoSEQ multiplex PCR reads with MiXCR anew, one entry per CDR3 protein. Among 200,000 or so distinct CDR3 sequences listed, roughly 94% were seen once. Unmatched junction bases numbered 11, after V lost 4 bases and J lost 8 bases. The CDR3 covers 17 residues. Germline V gene sequence: CDR1 SGHNT, CDR2 YYREEE (reference sequence). Sample: CD8+ T cells from PBMCs. The sequence was obtained from a human donor with Susac syndrome. The chain carries TRBV5-4 and TRBJ2-2; 13 positions agree with TRBD2. CDR3 region: CASSPGTSGTLVGELFF. DNA for the CDR3: TGTGCCAGCAGCCCCGGGACTAGCGGGACTCTAGTGGGGGAGCTGTTTTTT.